This T cell receptor beta chain was identified during a study of blood T cell repertoires in COVID-19. Looking at the study overall: From the United States, Italy and Spain came samples of acute and convalescent COVID-19.

How the authors handled the data: Amplification of reference gene primers was used by the study to estimate nucleated cell counts. The assay was immunoSEQ multiplex PCR, and TCRdb's table has in-frame clones only and misses some. V and J calls and clone size come straight from that table; D and trimming were deduced from the DNA. The table shows hundreds of thousands of clones, with 70% to 90% occurring only once. The CDR3 is 13 amino acids. Trimming removed 5 bases from V and 9 bases from J, with 14 bases in between. Germline CDR1 is MDHEN and CDR2 is SYDVKM. Participants were aged about 18 to 90 years, lived in 20 to 30 US areas, and enrolled virtually. Cohorts were based on clinical histories the participants reported.

The clonotype was recovered from a woman aged 55-70 years in a cohort exposed to, infected with or recovered from COVID-19 (not recorded which). Material for sequencing was PBMCs or T cells enriched from blood (not recorded which). The V and J genes are TRBV28 and TRBJ1-5; D possibly corresponds to TRBD1 (5 bases). The CDR3 sequence is CASSDPGGRPQHF. Written as DNA, the CDR3 is TGTGCCAGCAGTGATCCGGGGGGGAGGCCCCAGCATTTT. Full variable domain (outside the CDR3, taken from reference TRBV28 and TRBJ1-5): DVKVTQSSRYLVKRTGEKVFLECVQDMDHENMFWYRQDPGLGLRLIYFSYDVKMKEKGDIPEGYSVSREKKERFSLILESASTNQTSMYLCASSDPGGRPQHFGDGTRLSIL.